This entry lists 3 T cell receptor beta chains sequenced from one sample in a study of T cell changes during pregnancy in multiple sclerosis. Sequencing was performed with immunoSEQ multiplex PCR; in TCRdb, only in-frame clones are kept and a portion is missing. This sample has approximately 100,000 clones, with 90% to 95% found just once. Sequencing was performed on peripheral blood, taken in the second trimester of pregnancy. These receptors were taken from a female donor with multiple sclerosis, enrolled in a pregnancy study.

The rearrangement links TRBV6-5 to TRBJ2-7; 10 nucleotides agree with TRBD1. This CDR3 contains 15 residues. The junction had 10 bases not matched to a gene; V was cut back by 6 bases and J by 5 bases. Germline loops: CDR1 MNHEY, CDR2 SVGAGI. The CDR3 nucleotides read TGTGCCAGCAGGGCCCGGGGACAGGGGATCAACGAGCAGTACTTC. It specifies CASRARGQGINEQYF.

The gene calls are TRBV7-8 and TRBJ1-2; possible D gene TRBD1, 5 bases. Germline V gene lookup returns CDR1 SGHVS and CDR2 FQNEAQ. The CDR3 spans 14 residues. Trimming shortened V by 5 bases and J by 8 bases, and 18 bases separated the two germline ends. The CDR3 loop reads CASSPDSPGGGYTF. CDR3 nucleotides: TGTGCCAGCAGCCCCGACAGTCCCGGGGGGGGCTACACCTTC.

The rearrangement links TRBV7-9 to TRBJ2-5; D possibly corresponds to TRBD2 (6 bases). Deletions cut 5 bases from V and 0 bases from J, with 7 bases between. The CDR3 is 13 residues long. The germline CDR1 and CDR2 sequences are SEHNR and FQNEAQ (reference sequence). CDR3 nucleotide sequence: TGTGCCAGCAGCCGGGACTACCAAGAGACCCAGTACTTC. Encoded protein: CASSRDYQETQYF.